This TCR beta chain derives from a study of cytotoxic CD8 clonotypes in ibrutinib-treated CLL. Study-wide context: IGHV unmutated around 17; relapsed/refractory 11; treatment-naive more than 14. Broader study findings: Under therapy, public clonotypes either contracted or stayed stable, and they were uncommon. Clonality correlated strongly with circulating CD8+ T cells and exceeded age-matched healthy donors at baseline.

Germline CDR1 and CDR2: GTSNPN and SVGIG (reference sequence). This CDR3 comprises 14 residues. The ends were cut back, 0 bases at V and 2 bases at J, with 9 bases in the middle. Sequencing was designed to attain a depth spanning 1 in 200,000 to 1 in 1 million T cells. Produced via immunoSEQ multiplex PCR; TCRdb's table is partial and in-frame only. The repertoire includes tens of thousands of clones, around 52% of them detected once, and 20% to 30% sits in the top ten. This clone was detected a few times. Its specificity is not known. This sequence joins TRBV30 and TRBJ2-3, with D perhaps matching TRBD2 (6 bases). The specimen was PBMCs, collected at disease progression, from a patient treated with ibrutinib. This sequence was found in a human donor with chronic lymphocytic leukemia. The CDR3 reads CAWSVAGFTDTQYF. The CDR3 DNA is TGTGCCTGGAGTGTGGCGGGGTTCACAGATACGCAGTATTTT.